Reported below is one T cell receptor beta chain. No antigen is known for it. The germline V and J ends were trimmed by 1 base and 1 base, with 5 bases remaining between them. The germline V gene encodes CDR1 LNHDA and CDR2 SQIVND (reference sequence). The CDR3 length is 15 residues. Genomic DNA was employed as the template in profiling TCR beta VDJ and CDR3. TCRdb processed the reads anew with MiXCR; each CDR3 protein has one entry. Of roughly 420,000 distinct CDR3 sequences listed, 65% to 75% are singletons. These data come from a study of CD8+CD57+ T cells in acquired aplastic anemia. General study results and limits: Patients had roughly 30 CD8+ CDR3 sequences in common with controls (the shared set).

Sequenced: sorted CD4+, CD8+, or CD8+CD57+ T cells (not recorded which) from PBMCs. This clonotype was obtained from a human donor in good health, serving as a control. The V call is TRBV19, the J call TRBJ2-6; D is unclear. In nucleotides, the CDR3 is TGTGCCAGTAGTATAGCCGGGTCTGGGGCCAACGTCCTGACTTTC. As protein: CASSIAGSGANVLTF.